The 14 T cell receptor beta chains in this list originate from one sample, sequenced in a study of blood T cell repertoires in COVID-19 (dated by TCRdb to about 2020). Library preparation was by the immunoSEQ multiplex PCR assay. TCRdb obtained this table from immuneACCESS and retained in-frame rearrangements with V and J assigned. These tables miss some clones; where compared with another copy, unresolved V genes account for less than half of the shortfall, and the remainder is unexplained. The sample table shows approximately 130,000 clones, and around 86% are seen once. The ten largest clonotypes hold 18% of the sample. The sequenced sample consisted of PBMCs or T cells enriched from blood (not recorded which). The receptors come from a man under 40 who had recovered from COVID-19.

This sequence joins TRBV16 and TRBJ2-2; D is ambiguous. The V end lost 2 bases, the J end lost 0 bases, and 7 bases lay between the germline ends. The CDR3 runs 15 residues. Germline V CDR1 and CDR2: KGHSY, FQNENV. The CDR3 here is CASSQLNPNTGELFF. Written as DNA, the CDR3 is TGTGCCAGCAGCCAACTAAACCCGAACACCGGGGAGCTGTTTTTT.

The CDR3 DNA reads as TGTGCCAGCAGCACCTTGGACGGGAGCTCCTATAATTCACCCCTCCACTTT. Its protein is CASSTLDGSSYNSPLHF. The chain links TRBV7-9 to TRBJ1-6, with D unclear. The germline CDR1 and CDR2 sequences are SEHNR and FQNEAQ (reference sequence). V dropped 5 bases and J dropped 0 bases, with 14 bases sitting between them. CDR3 size: 17 residues.

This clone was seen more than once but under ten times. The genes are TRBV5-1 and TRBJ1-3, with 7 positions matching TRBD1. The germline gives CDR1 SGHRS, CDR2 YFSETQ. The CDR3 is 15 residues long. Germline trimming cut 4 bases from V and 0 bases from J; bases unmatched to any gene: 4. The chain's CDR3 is CASSVWTGSGNTIYF. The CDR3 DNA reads TGCGCCAGCAGCGTTTGGACAGGCTCTGGAAACACCATATATTTT.

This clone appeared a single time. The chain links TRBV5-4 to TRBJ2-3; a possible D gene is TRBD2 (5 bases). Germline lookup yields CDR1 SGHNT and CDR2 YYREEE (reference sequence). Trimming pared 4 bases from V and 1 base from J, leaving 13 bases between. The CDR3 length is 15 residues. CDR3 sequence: CASSPGLSGTDTQYF. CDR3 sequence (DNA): TGTGCCAGCAGCCCTGGACTGAGCGGCACAGATACGCAGTATTTT.

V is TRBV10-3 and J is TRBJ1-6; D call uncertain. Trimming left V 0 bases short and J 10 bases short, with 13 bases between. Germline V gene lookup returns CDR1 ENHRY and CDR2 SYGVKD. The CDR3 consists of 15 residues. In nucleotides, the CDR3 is TGTGCCATCAGTGAGTCTGGCGGGGAAGAGTCACCCCTCCACTTT. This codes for CAISESGGEESPLHF.

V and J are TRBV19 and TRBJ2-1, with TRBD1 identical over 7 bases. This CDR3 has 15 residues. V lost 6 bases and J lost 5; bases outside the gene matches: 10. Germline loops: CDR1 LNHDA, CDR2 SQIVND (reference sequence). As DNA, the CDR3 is TGTGCCAGTAGGGCCCAGGGGACAGTTAACAATGAGCAGTTCTTC. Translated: CASRAQGTVNNEQFF.

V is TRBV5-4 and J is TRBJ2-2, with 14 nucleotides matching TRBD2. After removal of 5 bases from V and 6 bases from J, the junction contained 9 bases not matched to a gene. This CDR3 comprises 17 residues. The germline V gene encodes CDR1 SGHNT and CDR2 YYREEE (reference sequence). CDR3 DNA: TGTGCCAGCAGTCCCGGGACTAGCGGGAGTTTCGCCGGGGAGCTGTTTTTT. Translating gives CASSPGTSGSFAGELFF.

The CDR3 spells CASSLTSNEQYF. The CDR3 DNA reads as TGTGCCAGCAGCTTAACTTCCAACGAGCAGTACTTC. The rearrangement joins TRBV11-2 to TRBJ2-7; D remains unclear. The CDR3 has 12 residues. V lost 2 bases to trimming and J lost 5 bases, with 7 bases between them. Germline V gives CDR1 SGHAT, CDR2 FQNNGV.

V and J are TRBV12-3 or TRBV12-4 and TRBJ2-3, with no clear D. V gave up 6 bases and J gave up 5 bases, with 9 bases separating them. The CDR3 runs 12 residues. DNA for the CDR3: TGTGCCAGCAGGCATGAGGTAGATACGCAGTATTTT. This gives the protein CASRHEVDTQYF.

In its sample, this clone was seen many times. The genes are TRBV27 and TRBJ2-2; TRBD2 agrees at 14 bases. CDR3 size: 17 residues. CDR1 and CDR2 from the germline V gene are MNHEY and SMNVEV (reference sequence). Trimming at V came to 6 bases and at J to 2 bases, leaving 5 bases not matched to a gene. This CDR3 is CASRPGLAGANTGELFF. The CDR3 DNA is TGTGCCAGCAGACCGGGACTAGCGGGGGCCAACACCGGGGAGCTGTTTTTT.

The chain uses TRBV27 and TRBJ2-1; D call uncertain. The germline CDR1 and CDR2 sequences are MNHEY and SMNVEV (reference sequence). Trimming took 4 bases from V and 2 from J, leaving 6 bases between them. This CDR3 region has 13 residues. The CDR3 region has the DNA TGTGCCAGCAGTTCCCGGGCCTACAATGAGCAGTTCTTC. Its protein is CASSSRAYNEQFF.

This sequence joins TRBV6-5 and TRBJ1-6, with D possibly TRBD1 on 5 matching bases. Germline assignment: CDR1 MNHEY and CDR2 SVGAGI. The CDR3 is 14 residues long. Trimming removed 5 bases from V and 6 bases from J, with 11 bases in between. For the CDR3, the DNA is TGTGCCAGCAGTCCAGGGTCCATTAATTCACCCCTCCACTTT. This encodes CASSPGSINSPLHF.

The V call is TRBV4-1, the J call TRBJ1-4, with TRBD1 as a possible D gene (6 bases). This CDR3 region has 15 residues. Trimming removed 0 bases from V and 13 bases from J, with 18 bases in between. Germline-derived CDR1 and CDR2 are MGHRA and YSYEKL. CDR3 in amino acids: CASSQESAIQGTLFF. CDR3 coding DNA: TGCGCCAGCAGCCAAGAAAGCGCCATACAGGGTACACTGTTTTTT.

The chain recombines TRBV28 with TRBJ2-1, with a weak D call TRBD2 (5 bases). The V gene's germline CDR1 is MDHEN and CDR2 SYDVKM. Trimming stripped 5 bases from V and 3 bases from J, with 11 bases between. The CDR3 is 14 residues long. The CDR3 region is CASSPLEGYNEQFF. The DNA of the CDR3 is TGTGCCAGCAGTCCGCTAGAGGGCTACAATGAGCAGTTCTTC.